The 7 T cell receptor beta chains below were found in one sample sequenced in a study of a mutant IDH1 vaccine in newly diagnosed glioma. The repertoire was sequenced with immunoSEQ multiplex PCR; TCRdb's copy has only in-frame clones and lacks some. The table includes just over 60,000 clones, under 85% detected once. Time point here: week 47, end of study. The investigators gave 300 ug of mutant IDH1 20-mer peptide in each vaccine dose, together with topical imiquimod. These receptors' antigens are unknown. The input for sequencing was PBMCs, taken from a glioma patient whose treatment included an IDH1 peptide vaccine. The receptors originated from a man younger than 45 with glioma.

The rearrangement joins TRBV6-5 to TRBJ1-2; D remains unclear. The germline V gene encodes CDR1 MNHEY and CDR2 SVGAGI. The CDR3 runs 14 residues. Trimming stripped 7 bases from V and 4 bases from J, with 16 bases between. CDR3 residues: CASTGVAVGYGYTF. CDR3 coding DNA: TGTGCCAGCACTGGTGTGGCCGTCGGCTATGGCTACACCTTC.

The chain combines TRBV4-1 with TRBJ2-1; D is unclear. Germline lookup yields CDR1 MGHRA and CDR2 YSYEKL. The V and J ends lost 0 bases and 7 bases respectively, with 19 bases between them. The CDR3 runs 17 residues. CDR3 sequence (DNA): TGCGCCAGCAGCCAAGATGAAGTCATCTTTGTTTGGAATGAGCAGTTCTTC. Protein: CASSQDEVIFVWNEQFF.

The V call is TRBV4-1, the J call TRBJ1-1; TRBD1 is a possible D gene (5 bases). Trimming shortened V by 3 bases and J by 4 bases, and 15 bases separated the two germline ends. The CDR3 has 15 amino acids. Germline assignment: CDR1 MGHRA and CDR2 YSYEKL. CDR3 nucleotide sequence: TGCGCCAGCAGCCAGATGACCGGGGGAAGCACTGAAGCTTTCTTT. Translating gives CASSQMTGGSTEAFF.

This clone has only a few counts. CDR3 nucleotide sequence: TGCGCCAGCAGGCACAACGGAGTAGGGACGTGGGGCACTGAAGCTTTCTTT. As protein: CASRHNGVGTWGTEAFF. This rearrangement joins TRBV10-2 to TRBJ1-1, with D perhaps TRBD1 (5 bases). Trimming pared 6 bases from V and 4 bases from J, leaving 24 bases between. Germline V gene lookup returns CDR1 WSHSY and CDR2 SAAADI. The CDR3 loop spans 17 amino acids.

CDR3 nucleotide sequence: TGTGCCAGTACGGGACAGACCTACGAGCAGTACTTC. This translates into CASTGQTYEQYF. The chain has TRBV19 and TRBJ2-7; 7 bases fit TRBD1. The CDR3 has 12 residues. CDR1 is LNHDA, CDR2 SQIVND, per germline (reference sequence). V trimming: 7 bases; J trimming: 2 bases; junction bases outside the gene matches: 2.

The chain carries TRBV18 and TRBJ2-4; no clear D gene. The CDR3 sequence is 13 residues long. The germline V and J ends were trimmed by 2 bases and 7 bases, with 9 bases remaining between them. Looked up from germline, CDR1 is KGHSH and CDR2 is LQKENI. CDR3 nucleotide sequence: TGTGCCAGCTCACCAGCCAGTATGAACATTCAGTACTTC. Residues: CASSPASMNIQYF.

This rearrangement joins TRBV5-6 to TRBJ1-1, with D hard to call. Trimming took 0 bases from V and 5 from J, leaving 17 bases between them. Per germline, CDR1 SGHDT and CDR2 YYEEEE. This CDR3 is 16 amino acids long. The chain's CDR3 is CASSLGFASFSTEAFF. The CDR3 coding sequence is TGTGCCAGCAGCTTGGGGTTCGCCTCTTTTTCTACTGAAGCTTTCTTT.